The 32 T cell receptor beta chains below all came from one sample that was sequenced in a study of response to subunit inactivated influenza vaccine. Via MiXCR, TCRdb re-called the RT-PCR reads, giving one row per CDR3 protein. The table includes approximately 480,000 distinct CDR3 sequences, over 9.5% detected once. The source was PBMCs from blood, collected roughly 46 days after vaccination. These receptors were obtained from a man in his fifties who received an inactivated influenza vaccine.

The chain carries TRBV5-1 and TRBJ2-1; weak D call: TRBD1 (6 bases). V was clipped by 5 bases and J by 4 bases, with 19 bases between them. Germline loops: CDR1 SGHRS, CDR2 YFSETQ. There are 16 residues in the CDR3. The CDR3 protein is CASSFTGISSYNEQFF. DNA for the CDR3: TGCGCCAGCAGTTTTACAGGGATTTCTTCTTACAATGAGCAGTTCTTC.

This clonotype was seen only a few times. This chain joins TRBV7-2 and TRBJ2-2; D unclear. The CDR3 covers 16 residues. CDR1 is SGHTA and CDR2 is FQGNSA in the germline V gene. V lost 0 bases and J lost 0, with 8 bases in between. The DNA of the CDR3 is TGTGCCAGCAGCTTAGCAACCATGTCGAACACCGGGGAGCTGTTTTTT. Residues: CASSLATMSNTGELFF.

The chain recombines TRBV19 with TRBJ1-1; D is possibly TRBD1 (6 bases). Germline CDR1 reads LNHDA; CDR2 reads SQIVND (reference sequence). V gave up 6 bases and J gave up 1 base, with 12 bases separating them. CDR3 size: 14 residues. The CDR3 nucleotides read TGTGCCAGTAGGGACAGAGGGGAGAACACTGAAGCTTTCTTT. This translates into CASRDRGENTEAFF.

This CDR3 is CASSTPSGRVTDTQYF. CDR3 bases: TGTGCCAGCAGTACCCCGAGCGGGAGGGTTACAGATACGCAGTATTTT. The chain combines TRBV6-6 with TRBJ2-3; TRBD2 aligns across 10 bases. The V gene's germline CDR1 is MNHNY and CDR2 SVGAGI (reference sequence). The CDR3 totals 16 residues. After removal of 5 bases from V and 3 bases from J, the junction contained 8 bases not matched to a gene.

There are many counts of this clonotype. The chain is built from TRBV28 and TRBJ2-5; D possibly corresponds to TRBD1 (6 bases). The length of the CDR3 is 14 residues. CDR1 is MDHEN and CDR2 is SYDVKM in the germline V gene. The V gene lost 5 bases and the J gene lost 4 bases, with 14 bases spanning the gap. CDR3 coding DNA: TGTGCCAGCAGTGATTATTACAGGGTAGAGACCCAGTACTTC. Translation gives CASSDYYRVETQYF. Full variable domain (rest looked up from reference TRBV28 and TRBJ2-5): DVKVTQSSRYLVKRTGEKVFLECVQDMDHENMFWYRQDPGLGLRLIYFSYDVKMKEKGDIPEGYSVSREKKERFSLILESASTNQTSMYLCASSDYYRVETQYFGPGTRLLVL.

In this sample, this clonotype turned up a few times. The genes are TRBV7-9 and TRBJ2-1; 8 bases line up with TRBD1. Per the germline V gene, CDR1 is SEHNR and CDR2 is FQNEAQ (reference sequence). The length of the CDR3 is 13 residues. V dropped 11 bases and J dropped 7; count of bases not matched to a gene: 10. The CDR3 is CALAQGALNEQFF. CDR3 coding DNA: TGTGCCCTCGCGCAGGGGGCCCTGAATGAGCAGTTCTTC.

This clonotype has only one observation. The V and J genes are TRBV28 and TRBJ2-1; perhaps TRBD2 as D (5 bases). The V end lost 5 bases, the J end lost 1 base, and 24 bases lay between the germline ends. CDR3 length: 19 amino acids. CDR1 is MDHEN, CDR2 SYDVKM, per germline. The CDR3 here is CASSVPRWQPWRSYNEQFF. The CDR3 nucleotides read TGTGCCAGCAGTGTCCCGAGGTGGCAACCTTGGAGGTCCTACAATGAGCAGTTCTTC.

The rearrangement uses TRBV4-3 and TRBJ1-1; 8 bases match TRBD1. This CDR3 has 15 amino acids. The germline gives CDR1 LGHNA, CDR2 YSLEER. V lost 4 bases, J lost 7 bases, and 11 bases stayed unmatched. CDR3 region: CASSPHSGGWGEAFF. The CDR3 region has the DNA TGCGCCAGCAGCCCGCACTCAGGGGGCTGGGGTGAAGCTTTCTTT.

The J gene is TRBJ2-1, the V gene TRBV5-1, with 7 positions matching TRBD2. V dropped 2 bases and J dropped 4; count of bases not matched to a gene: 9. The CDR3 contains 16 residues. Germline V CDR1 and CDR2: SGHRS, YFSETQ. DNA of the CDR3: TGCGCCAGCAGCTTTGATGGGACTAACGGATACAATGAGCAGTTCTTC. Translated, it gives CASSFDGTNGYNEQFF.

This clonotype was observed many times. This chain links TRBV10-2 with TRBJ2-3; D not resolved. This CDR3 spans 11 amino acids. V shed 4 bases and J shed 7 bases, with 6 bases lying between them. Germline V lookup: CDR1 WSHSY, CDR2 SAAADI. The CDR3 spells CASSVGNTQYF. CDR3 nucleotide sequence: TGCGCCAGCAGTGTGGGGAATACGCAGTATTTT.

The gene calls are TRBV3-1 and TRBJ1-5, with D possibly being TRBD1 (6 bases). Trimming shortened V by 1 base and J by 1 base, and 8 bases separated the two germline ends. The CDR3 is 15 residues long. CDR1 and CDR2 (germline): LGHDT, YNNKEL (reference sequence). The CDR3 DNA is TGTGCCAGCAGCCAAGGAGGGGGGAGCAATCAGCCCCAGCATTTT. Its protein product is CASSQGGGSNQPQHF.

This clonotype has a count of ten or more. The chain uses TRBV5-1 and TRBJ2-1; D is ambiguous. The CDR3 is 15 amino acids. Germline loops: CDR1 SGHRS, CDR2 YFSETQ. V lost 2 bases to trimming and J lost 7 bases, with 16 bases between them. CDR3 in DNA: TGCGCCAGCAGCTTAGCCGGGCAGCCGGAGAATGAGCAGTTCTTC. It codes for CASSLAGQPENEQFF.

The CDR3 reads CASSPPTGYEQYF. In DNA form, the CDR3 reads TGTGCCAGCAGCCCCCCGACAGGGTACGAGCAGTACTTC. The V gene is TRBV7-9, the J gene TRBJ2-7; 7 nucleotides line up with TRBD1. The V gene's germline CDR1 is SEHNR and CDR2 FQNEAQ (reference sequence). Trimming removed 5 bases from V and 4 bases from J; junction bases left unmatched: 5. The CDR3 runs 13 residues.

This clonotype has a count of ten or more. CDR3 region: CASSYSSGGAEQYF. In DNA form, the CDR3 reads TGTGCCAGCAGTTACTCGAGCGGTGGAGCCGAGCAGTACTTC. The V call is TRBV6-2 or TRBV6-3, the J call TRBJ2-7; perhaps TRBD2 as D (5 bases). Trimming removed 0 bases at V and 6 bases at J, with 12 bases between. Germline V gives CDR1 MNHEY, CDR2 SVGEGT. CDR3 length: 14 residues.

The CDR3 loop is CATSDTRDGGYTF. The CDR3 region has the DNA TGTGCCACCAGTGATACGAGGGACGGTGGCTACACCTTC. The chain links TRBV24-1 to TRBJ1-2; D is perhaps TRBD1 (5 bases). Trimming removed 3 bases at V and 7 bases at J, with 11 bases between. Germline lookup yields CDR1 KGHDR and CDR2 SFDVKD. The CDR3 consists of 13 residues.

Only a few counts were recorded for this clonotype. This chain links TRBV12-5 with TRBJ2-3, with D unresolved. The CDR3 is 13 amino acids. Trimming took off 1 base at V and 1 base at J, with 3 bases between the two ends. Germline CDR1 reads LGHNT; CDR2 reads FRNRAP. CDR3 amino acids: CASGLDGTDTQYF. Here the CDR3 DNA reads TGTGCTAGTGGTTTGGACGGCACAGATACGCAGTATTTT.

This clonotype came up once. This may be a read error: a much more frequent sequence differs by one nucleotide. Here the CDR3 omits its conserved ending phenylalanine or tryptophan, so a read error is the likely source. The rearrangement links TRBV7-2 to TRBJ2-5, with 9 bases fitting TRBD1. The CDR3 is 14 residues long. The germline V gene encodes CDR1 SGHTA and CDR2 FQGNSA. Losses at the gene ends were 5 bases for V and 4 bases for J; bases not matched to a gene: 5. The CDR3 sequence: CASSRTGVGETQYI. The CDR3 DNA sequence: TGTGCCAGCAGCAGGACAGGGGTTGGAGAGACCCAGTACATC.

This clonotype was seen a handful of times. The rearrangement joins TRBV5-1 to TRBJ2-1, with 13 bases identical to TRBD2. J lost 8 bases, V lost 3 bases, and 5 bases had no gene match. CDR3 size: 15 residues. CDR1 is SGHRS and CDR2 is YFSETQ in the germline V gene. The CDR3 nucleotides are TGCGCCAGCAGCTCGCGGACTAGCGGGGGTGATGAGCAGTTCTTC. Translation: CASSSRTSGGDEQFF.

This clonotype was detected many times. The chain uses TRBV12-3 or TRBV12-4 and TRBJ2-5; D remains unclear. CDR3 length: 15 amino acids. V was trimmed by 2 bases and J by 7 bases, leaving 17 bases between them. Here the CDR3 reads CASSLRVGTSGTQYF. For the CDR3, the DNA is TGTGCCAGCAGTTTACGGGTTGGAACCTCCGGGACCCAGTACTTC.

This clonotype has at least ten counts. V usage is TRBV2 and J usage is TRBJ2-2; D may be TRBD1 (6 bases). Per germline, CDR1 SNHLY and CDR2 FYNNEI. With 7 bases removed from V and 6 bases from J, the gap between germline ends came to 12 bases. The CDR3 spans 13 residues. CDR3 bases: TGTGCCAGCACCCCACAGGGTTCCGGGGAGCTGTTTTTT. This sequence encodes CASTPQGSGELFF.

This CDR3 is CASSYSPLAGVREQFF. The CDR3 DNA reads as TGTGCCAGCAGTTACTCGCCCCTAGCGGGAGTTCGTGAGCAGTTCTTC. The chain has TRBV6-2 or TRBV6-3 and TRBJ2-1; 10 bases align to TRBD2. V gave up 0 bases and J gave up 9 bases; unmatched junction bases: 8. CDR1 MNHEY and CDR2 SVGEGT come from the germline V gene. The CDR3 is made up of 16 amino acids.

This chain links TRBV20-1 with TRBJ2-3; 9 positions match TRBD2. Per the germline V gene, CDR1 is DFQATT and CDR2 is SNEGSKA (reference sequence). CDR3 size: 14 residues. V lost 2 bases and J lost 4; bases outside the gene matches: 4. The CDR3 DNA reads TGCAGTGCTAGACTAGCGGGACTGGCAGATACGCAGTATTTT. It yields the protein CSARLAGLADTQYF.

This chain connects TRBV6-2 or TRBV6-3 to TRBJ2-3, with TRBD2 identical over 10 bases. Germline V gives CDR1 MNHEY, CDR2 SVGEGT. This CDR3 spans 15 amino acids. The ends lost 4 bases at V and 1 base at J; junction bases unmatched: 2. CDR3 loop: CASSSGLARTDTQYF. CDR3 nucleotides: TGTGCCAGCAGTTCGGGACTAGCGCGCACAGATACGCAGTATTTT.

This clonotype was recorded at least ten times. In DNA, the CDR3 is TGCAGTGCTAGGGGGGGACAGTCCTACGAGCAGTACTTC. This sequence encodes CSARGGQSYEQYF. This chain joins TRBV20-1 and TRBJ2-7; TRBD1 is a possible D gene (7 bases). The CDR3 sequence is 13 residues long. Per germline, CDR1 DFQATT and CDR2 SNEGSKA (reference sequence). V lost 3 bases, J lost 1 base, and 10 bases lay in between.

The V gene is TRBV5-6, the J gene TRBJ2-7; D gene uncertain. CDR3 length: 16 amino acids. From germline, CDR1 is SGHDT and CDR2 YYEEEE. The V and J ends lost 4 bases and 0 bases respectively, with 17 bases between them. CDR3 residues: CASSHPQGKSSYEQYF. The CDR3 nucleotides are TGTGCCAGCAGCCACCCCCAAGGGAAGAGCTCCTACGAGCAGTACTTC.

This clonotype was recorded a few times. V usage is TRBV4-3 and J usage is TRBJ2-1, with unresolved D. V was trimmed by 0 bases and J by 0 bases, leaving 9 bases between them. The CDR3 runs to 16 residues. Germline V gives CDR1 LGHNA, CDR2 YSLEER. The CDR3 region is CASSQDLSGSYNEQFF. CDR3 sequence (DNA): TGCGCCAGCAGCCAAGATTTGTCCGGCTCCTACAATGAGCAGTTCTTC.

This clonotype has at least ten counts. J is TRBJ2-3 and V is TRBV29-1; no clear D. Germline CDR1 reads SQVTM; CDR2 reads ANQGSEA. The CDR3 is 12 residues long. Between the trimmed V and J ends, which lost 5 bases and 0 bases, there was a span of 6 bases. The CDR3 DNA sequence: TGCAGCGTTTACATTAGCACAGATACGCAGTATTTT. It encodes CSVYISTDTQYF.

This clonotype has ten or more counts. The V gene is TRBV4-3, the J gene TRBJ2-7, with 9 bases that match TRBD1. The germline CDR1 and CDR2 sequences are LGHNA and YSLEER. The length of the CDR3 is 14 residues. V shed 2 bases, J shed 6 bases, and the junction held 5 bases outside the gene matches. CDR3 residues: CASSQLTGGGEQYF. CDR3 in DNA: TGCGCCAGCAGCCAACTGACAGGGGGAGGCGAGCAGTACTTC.

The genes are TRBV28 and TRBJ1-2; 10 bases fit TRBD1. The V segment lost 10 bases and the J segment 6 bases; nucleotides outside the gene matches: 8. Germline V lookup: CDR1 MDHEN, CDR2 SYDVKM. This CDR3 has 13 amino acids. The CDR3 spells CATSGTGVNGYTF. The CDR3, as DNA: TGTGCCACCTCAGGGACAGGGGTTAATGGCTACACCTTC.

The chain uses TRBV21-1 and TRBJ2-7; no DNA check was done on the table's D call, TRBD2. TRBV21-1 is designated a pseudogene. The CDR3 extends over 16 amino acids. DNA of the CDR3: TGTGCCAGCACCGGACTAGCGGGTATTCGTTCCTACGAGCAGTACTTC. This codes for CASTGLAGIRSYEQYF.

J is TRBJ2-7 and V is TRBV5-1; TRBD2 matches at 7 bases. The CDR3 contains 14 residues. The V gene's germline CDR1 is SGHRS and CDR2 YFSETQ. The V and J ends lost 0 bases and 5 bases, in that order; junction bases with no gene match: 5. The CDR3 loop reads CASSLGSGMHEQYF. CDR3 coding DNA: TGCGCCAGCAGCTTGGGCAGCGGGATGCACGAGCAGTACTTC.

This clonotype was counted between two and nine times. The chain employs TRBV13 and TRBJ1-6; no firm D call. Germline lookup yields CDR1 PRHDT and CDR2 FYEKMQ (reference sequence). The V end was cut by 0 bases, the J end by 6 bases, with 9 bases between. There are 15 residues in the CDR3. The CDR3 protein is CASSLGGRGNSPLHF. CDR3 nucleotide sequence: TGTGCCAGCAGCTTAGGGGGTCGGGGTAATTCACCCCTCCACTTT.